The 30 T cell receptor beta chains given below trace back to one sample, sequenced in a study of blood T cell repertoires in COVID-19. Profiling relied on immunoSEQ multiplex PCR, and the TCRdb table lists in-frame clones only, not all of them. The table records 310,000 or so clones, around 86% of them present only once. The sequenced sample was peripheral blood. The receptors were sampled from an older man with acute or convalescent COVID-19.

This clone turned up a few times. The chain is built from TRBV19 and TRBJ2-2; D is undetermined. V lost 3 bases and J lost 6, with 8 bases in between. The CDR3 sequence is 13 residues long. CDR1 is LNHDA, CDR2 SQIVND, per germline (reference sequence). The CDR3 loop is CASSIEVPGELFF. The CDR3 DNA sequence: TGTGCCAGTAGTATTGAGGTACCCGGGGAGCTGTTTTTT. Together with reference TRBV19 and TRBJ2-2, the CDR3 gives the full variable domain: DGGITQSPKYLFRKEGQNVTLSCEQNLNHDAMYWYRQDPGQGLRLIYYSQIVNDFQKGDIAEGYSVSREKKESFPLTVTSAQKNPTAFYLCASSIEVPGELFFGEGSRLTVL.

The CDR3 region has the DNA TGTGCCAGCAGTTTAGCGGGACAGGCCGCCTACAATGAGCAGTTCTTC. It specifies CASSLAGQAAYNEQFF. The chain carries TRBV28 and TRBJ2-1; 8 bases are a match to TRBD1. Germline assignment: CDR1 MDHEN and CDR2 SYDVKM. V trimming: 2 bases; J trimming: 2 bases; junction bases outside the gene matches: 5. This CDR3 is 16 amino acids long.

The CDR3 DNA is TGTGCCTGGAGGGTGGGGGGCTCCTACAATGAGCAGTTCTTC. Residues: CAWRVGGSYNEQFF. This chain connects TRBV30 to TRBJ2-1; D is possibly TRBD2 (6 bases). The germline CDR1 and CDR2 sequences are GTSNPN and SVGIG (reference sequence). The ends were cut back, 3 bases at V and 0 bases at J, with 9 bases in the middle. This CDR3 has 14 amino acids.

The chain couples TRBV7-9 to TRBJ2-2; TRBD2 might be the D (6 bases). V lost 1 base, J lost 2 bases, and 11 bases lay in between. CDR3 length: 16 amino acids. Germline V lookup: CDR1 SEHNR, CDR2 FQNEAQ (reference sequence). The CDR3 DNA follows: TGTGCCAGCAGCTTAGTGAGCGGGTTTAACACCGGGGAGCTGTTTTTT. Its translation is CASSLVSGFNTGELFF. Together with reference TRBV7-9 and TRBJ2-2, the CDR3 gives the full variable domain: DTGVSQNPRHKITKRGQNVTFRCDPISEHNRLYWYRQTLGQGPEFLTYFQNEAQLEKSRLLSDRFSAERPKGSFSTLEIQRTEQGDSAMYLCASSLVSGFNTGELFFGEGSRLTVL.

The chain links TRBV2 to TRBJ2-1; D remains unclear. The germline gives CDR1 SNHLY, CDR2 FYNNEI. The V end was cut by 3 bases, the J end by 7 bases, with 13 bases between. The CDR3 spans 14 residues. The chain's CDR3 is CASSDPRGLNEQFF. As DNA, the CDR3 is TGTGCCAGCAGTGATCCTAGAGGTTTGAATGAGCAGTTCTTC.

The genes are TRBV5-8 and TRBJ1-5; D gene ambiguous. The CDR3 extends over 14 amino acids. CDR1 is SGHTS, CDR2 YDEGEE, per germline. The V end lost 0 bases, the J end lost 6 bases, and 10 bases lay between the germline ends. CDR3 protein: CASSLAGGSQPQHF. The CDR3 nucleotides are TGTGCCAGCAGCTTGGCAGGAGGGAGTCAGCCCCAGCATTTT.

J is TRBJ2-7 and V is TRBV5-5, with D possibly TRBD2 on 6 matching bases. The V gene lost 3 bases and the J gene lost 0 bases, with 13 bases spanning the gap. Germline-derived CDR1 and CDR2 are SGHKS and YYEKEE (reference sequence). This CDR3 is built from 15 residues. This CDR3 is CASSWGTQSSYEQYF. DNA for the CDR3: TGTGCCAGCAGCTGGGGGACTCAAAGCTCCTACGAGCAGTACTTC.

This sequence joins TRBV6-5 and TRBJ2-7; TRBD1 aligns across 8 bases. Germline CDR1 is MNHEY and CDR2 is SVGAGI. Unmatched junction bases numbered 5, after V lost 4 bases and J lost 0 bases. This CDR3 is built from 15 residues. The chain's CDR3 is CASSSITGGSYEQYF. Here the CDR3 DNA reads TGTGCCAGCAGTTCCATTACAGGGGGCTCCTACGAGCAGTACTTC.

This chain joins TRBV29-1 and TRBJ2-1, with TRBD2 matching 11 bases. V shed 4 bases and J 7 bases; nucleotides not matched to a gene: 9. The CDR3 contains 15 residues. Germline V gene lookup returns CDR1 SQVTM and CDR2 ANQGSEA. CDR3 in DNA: TGCAGCGTTGGGAACCCTAGCGGGAGGACGAATGAGCAGTTCTTC. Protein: CSVGNPSGRTNEQFF.

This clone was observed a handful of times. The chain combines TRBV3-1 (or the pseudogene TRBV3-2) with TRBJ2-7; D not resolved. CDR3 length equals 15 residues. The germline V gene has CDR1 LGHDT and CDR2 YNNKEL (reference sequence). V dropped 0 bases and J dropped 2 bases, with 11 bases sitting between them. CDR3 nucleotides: TGTGCCAGCAGCCAAGAGGGCCTCCAGCCCTACGAGCAGTACTTC. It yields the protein CASSQEGLQPYEQYF.

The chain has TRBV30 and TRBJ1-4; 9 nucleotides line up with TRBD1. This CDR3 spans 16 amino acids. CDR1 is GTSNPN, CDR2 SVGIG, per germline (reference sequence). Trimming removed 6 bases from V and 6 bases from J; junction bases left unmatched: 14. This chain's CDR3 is CACGGGIGTGHEKLFF. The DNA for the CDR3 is TGTGCCTGCGGGGGGGGGATCGGGACAGGGCATGAAAAACTGTTTTTT.

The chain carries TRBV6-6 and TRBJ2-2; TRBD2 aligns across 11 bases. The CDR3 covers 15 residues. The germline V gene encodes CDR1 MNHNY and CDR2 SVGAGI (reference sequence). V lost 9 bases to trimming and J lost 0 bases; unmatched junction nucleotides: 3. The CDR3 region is CASNSGGANTGELFF. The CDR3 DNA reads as TGTGCCAGTAATAGCGGGGGGGCGAACACCGGGGAGCTGTTTTTT.

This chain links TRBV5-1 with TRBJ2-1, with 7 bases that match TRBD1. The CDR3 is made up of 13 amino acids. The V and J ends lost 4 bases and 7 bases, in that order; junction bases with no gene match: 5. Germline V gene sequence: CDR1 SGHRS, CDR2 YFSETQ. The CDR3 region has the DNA TGCGCCAGCAGCGAACCGGGACAGAATGAGCAGTTCTTC. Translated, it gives CASSEPGQNEQFF.

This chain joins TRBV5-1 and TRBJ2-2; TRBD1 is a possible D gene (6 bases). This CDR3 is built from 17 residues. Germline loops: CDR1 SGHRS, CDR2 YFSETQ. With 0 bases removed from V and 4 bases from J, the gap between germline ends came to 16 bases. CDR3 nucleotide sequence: TGCGCCAGCAGCTTGGCGGGCAGGGGCCTCCCCACCGGGGAGCTGTTTTTT. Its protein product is CASSLAGRGLPTGELFF.

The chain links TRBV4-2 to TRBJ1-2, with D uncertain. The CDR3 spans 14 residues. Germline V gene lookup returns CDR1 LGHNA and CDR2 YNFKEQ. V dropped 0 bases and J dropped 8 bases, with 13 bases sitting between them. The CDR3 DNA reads TGTGCCAGCAGCCAAGATAGCGGGGTTCGAGGCTACACCTTC. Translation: CASSQDSGVRGYTF.

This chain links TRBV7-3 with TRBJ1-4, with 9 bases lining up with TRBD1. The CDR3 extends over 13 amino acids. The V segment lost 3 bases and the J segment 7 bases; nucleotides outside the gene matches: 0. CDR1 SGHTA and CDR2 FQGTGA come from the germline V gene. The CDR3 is CASSLTGGEKLFF. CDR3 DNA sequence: TGTGCCAGCAGCTTGACAGGGGGTGAAAAACTGTTTTTT. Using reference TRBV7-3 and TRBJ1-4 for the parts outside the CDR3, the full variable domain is GAGVSQTPSNKVTEKGKYVELRCDPISGHTALYWYRQSLGQGPEFLIYFQGTGAADDSGLPNDRFFAVRPEGSVSTLKIQRTERGDSAVYLCASSLTGGEKLFFGSGTQLSVL.

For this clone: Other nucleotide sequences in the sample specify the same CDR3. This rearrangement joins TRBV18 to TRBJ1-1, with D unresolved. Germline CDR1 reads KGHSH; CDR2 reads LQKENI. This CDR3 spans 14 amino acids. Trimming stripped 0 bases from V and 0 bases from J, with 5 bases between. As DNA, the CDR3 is TGTGCCAGCTCACCACCCTCTGTGAACACTGAAGCTTTCTTT. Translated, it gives CASSPPSVNTEAFF.

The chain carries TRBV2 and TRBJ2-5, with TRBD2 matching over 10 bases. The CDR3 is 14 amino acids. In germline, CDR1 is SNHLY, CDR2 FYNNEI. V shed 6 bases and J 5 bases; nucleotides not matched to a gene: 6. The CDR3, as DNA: TGTGCCAGCAGGACTAGCGGGCCAAGGGAGACCCAGTACTTC. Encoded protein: CASRTSGPRETQYF.

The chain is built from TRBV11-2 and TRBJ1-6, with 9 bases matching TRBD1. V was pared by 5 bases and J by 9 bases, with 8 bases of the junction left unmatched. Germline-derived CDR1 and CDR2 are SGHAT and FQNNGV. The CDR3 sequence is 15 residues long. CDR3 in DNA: TGTGCCAGCAGCACCGGGACAGGGCAAATTTCACCCCTCCACTTT. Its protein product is CASSTGTGQISPLHF.

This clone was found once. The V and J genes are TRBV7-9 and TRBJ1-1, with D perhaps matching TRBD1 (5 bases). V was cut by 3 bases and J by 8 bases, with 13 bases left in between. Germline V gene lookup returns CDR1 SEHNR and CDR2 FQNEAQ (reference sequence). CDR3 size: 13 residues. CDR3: CASSLGQVTEAFF. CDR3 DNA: TGTGCCAGCAGCTTGGGGCAGGTAACAGAAGCTTTCTTT.

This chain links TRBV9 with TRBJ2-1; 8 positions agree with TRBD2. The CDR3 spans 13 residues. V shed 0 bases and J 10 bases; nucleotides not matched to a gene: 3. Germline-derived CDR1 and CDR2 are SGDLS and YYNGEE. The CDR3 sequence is CASSVAGGYEQFF. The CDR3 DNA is TGTGCCAGCAGCGTAGCGGGGGGGTACGAGCAGTTCTTC.

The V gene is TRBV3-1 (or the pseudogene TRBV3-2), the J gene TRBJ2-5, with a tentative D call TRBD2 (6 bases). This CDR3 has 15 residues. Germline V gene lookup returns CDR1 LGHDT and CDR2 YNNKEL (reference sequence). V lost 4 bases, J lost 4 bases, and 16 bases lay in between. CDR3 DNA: TGTGCCAGCAGCCCGGAGGGTCTTGGGGTAGAGACCCAGTACTTC. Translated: CASSPEGLGVETQYF.

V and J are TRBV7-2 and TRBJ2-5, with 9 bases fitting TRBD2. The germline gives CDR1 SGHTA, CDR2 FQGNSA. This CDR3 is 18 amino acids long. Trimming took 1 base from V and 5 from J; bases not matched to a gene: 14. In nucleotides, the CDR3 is TGTGCCAGCAGCTTAGGGTCGAGGGGGCGGGGGGGCCAGGAGACCCAGTACTTC. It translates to CASSLGSRGRGGQETQYF.

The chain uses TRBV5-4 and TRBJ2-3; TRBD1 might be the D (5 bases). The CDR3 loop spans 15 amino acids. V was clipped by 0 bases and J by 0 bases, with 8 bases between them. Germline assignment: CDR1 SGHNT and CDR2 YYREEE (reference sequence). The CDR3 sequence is CASSLAGASTDTQYF. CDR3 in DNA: TGTGCCAGCAGCTTGGCTGGGGCTAGCACAGATACGCAGTATTTT.

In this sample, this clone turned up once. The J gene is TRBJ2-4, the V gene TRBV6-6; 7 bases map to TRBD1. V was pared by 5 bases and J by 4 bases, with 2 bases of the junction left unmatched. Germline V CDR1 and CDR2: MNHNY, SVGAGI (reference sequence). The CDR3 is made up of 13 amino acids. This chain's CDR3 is CASSPDRKNIQYF. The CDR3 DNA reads TGTGCCAGCAGTCCGGACAGGAAAAACATTCAGTACTTC.

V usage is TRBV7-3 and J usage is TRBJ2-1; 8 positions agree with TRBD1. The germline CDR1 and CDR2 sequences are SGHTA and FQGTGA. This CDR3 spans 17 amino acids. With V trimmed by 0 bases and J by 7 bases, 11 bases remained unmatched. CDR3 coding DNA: TGTGCCAGCAGCTTAACGGAAGGGCAGGGGGCGTATAATGAGCAGTTCTTC. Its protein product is CASSLTEGQGAYNEQFF.

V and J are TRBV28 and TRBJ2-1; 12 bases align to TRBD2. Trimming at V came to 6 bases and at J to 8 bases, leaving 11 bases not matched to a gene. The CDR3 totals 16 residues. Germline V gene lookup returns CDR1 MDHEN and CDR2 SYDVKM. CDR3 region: CASSPLLAGGVYEQFF. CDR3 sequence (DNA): TGTGCCAGCAGCCCTCTCCTAGCGGGGGGGGTATATGAGCAGTTCTTC.

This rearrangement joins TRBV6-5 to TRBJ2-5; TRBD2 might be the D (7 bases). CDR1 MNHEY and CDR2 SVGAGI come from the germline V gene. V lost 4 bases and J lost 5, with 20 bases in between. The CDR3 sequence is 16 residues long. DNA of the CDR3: TGTGCCAGCAGTTCCCCAACCAGAGGGGGGGACGAGACCCAGTACTTC. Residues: CASSSPTRGGDETQYF.

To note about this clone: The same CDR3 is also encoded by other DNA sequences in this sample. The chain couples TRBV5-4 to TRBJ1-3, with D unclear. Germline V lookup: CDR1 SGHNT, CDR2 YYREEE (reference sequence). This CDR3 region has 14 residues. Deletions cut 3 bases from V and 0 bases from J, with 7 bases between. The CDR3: CASSSRDSGNTIYF. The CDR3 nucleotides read TGTGCCAGCAGCTCACGAGACTCTGGAAACACCATATATTTT.

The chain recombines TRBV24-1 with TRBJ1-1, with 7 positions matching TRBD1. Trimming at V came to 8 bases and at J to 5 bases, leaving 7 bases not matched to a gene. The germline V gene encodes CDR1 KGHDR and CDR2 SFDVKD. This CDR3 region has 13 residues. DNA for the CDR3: TGTGCCACCAAAGACAGGGCCATGACTGAAGCTTTCTTT. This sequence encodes CATKDRAMTEAFF.